The rows below give T cell receptor beta chains drawn from one sample of a study of T cells after yellow fever vaccination. TCRdb called the 5' RACE reads again in MiXCR, with one record for every CDR3 protein. The sample lists under 300,000 distinct CDR3 sequences, around 13% occurring once. The specimen was CD4+ T cells sorted from PBMCs, collected 45 days after the yellow fever booster vaccination. Source of these receptors: a man between 25 and 39 years old who received the YFV17D yellow fever vaccine. Both conserved end residues are part of each CDR3. Each record gives: D gene, V gene, clone size, J gene, CDR3 DNA, CDR3 protein. D genes are given only for firm matches. The listing skips clone size in some rows; elsewhere it reads once, few, many or a size class.

TRBD2	TRBV7-9	-	TRBJ2-3	TGTGCCAGCAGCTCGACCAACCCTAGCGGGACAGATACGCAGTATTTT	CASSSTNPSGTDTQYF
-	TRBV5-1	-	TRBJ2-3	TGCGCCAGCAGCACGAGGGGAGTTCGCACAGATACGCAGTATTTT	CASSTRGVRTDTQYF
-	TRBV9	few	TRBJ2-7	TGTGCCAGCAGCAAAGATCCCGGGACCGATTACTCCTACGAGCAGTACTTC	CASSKDPGTDYSYEQYF
-	TRBV12-3/TRBV12-4	few	TRBJ2-7	TGTGCCAGCAATCTCTGGGCTGGCGAGCAGTACTTC	CASNLWAGEQYF
-	TRBV7-9	few	TRBJ2-7	TGTGCCAGTCTCCCATCTGGGCATGGCTACGAGCAGTACTTC	CASLPSGHGYEQYF
-	TRBV5-6	few	TRBJ2-7	TGTGCCAGCAGTCTTCCAGTCGGCGAGCAGTACTTC	CASSLPVGEQYF
TRBD2	TRBV7-2	-	TRBJ2-2	TGTGCCAGCAGCTTAAACGGACTAGCGGGAGTTGGGGAGCTGTTTTTT	CASSLNGLAGVGELFF
TRBD1	TRBV7-2	-	TRBJ1-6	TGTGCCAGCAGCTTAGTTTGGGACAGTGTCAATTCACCCCTCCACTTT	CASSLVWDSVNSPLHF
-	TRBV29-1	many	TRBJ2-7	TGCAGCGTTTATGGGGACCCTAGCTCCTACGAGCAGTACTTC	CSVYGDPSSYEQYF
-	TRBV20-1	-	TRBJ2-7	TGCAGTGCTAGAGATTGGCAGGGAGACGAGCAGTACTTC	CSARDWQGDEQYF
TRBD2	TRBV7-2	-	TRBJ2-1	TGTGCCAGCACCCGGACTAGCGGGATCAATGAGCAGTTCTTC	CASTRTSGINEQFF